Reported below is one T cell receptor beta chain. No antigen is known for it. These data originate in a study of cytomegalovirus exposure and HLA in healthy donors. Whole-study results and caveats: Later analysis reportedly placed an Asian-associated ancestry cluster below the approximately 650-donor mean in N-insertions.

Both 60 Vbeta primers and 13 Jbeta primers went into the PCR. Assay used: immunoSEQ multiplex PCR; TCRdb lists only in-frame clones, some missing. The data show about 140,000 clones, over 75% seen once. The V end lost 2 bases, the J end lost 6 bases, and 11 bases lay between the germline ends. The CDR3 spans 14 residues. The germline gives CDR1 MNHNY, CDR2 SVGAGI (reference sequence). Sequenced input: PBMCs. This chain connects TRBV6-6 to TRBJ2-1, with a tentative D call TRBD2 (6 bases). The receptor was isolated from a woman aged 40 to 50 in good health and CMV-seronegative. CDR3 nucleotides: TGTGCCAGCAGTTACAGTCGGGAGCCCAATGAGCAGTTCTTC. Translated: CASSYSREPNEQFF.